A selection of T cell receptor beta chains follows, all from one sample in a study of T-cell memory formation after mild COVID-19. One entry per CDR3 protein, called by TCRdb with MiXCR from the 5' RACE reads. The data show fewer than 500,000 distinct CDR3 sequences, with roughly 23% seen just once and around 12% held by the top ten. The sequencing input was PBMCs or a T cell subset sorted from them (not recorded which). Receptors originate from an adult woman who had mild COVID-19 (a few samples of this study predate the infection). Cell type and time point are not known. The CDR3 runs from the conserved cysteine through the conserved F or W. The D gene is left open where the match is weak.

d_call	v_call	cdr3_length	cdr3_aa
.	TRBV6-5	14	CASSPGRINEKLFF
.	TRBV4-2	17	CASSQELSLLSTDTQYF
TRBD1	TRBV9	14	CASSVVRGQRPQYF
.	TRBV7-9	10	CASWAGELFF
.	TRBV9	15	CASSVGSGQTGELFF
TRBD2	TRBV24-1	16	CATQGTSGGALATQYF
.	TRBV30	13	CAWSDWFSYEQYF
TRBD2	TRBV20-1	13	CSARPSGKETQYF
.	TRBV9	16	CASSGGEGGKFRGYTF
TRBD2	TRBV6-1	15	CASSEVLGEGETQYF
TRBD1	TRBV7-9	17	CASSFPTGERRDYGYTF
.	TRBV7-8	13	CASGLKGGIPQYF